Each of the 28 T cell receptor beta chains below was sequenced from the same sample in a study of blood T cells in healthy people across ages. A J-beta primer mix and a sample-barcoded 5' primer were used in a second PCR of roughly 7 to 12 cycles. TCRdb passed the 5' RACE reads through MiXCR, listing each CDR3 protein once. The sample contains around 600,000 distinct CDR3 sequences, around 50% of which appear only once. Source material: blood. These receptor sequences come from an older man in good health.

A word on this clonotype: A much bigger clone sits one base away, suggesting this may be a read error. DNA for the CDR3: TGTGCCAGCAGCCCCGCCGGACTCCGAGGGGATACGCAGTATTTT. Protein: CASSPAGLRGDTQYF. This chain uses TRBV6-6 with TRBJ2-3; possibly TRBD2 for D (5 bases). Germline loops: CDR1 MNHNY, CDR2 SVGAGI (reference sequence). Trimming stripped 6 bases from V and 6 bases from J, with 19 bases between. This CDR3 spans 15 amino acids.

The V and J genes are TRBV28 and TRBJ1-6; maybe TRBD1 (5 bases). The CDR3 length is 18 residues. The germline V gene has CDR1 MDHEN and CDR2 SYDVKM. Trimming pared 6 bases from V and 4 bases from J, leaving 22 bases between. In nucleotides, the CDR3 is TGTGCCAGCAGGGATGGGATCGGTGGGGCTGTATATAATTCACCCCTCCACTTT. Translating it yields CASRDGIGGAVYNSPLHF. Full variable domain (remainder filled in from reference TRBV28 and TRBJ1-6): DVKVTQSSRYLVKRTGEKVFLECVQDMDHENMFWYRQDPGLGLRLIYFSYDVKMKEKGDIPEGYSVSREKKERFSLILESASTNQTSMYLCASRDGIGGAVYNSPLHFGNGTRLTVT.

The gene calls are TRBV29-1 and TRBJ2-5, with 7 positions matching TRBD2. Germline V gene sequence: CDR1 SQVTM, CDR2 ANQGSEA. The CDR3 has 11 residues. The ends lost 6 bases at V and 4 bases at J; junction bases unmatched: 2. The CDR3 spells CSVGGGETQYF. The DNA of the CDR3 is TGCAGCGTGGGGGGGGGAGAGACCCAGTACTTC.

The CDR3: CASSFLGLAANTGELFF. The CDR3 DNA follows: TGTGCCAGCAGTTTCCTGGGACTAGCCGCCAACACCGGGGAGCTGTTTTTT. This rearrangement joins TRBV6-2 or TRBV6-3 to TRBJ2-2; 9 bases align to TRBD2. Germline V gene data show CDR1 as MNHEY and CDR2 as SVGEGT. The CDR3 sequence is 17 residues long. V dropped 4 bases and J dropped 2; count of bases not matched to a gene: 8.

There are a few counts of this clonotype. This chain connects TRBV7-2 to TRBJ2-3; a possible D gene is TRBD2 (6 bases). Germline CDR1 and CDR2: SGHTA and FQGNSA. CDR3 length: 15 residues. The V gene lost 2 bases and the J gene lost 1 base, with 10 bases spanning the gap. CDR3 sequence (DNA): TGTGCCAGCAGCTTATGGGCTAGCGGCACAGATACGCAGTATTTT. As protein: CASSLWASGTDTQYF.

The rearrangement uses TRBV10-3 and TRBJ2-7, with TRBD2 matching 8 bases. The DNA end is more similar to TRBJ2-5, so the J call may be wrong. This CDR3 spans 14 amino acids. CDR1 ENHRY and CDR2 SYGVKD come from the germline V gene. For the CDR3, the DNA is TGTGCCATCGGGGCGGGGGGCACACAAGAGACCCAGTACTTC. This codes for CAIGAGGTQETQYF.

The V gene is TRBV5-1, the J gene TRBJ1-6; D might be TRBD1 (5 bases). The CDR3 runs to 14 residues. V was clipped by 5 bases and J by 8 bases, with 14 bases between them. The germline CDR1 and CDR2 sequences are SGHRS and YFSETQ. The CDR3 is CASRVLRDDSPLHF. CDR3 sequence (DNA): TGCGCCAGCAGGGTCCTCAGGGACGATTCACCCCTCCACTTT.

This clonotype occurred a few times. The chain couples TRBV6-5 to TRBJ2-7; D gene ambiguous. This CDR3 comprises 13 residues. The ends were cut back, 0 bases at V and 2 bases at J, with 5 bases in the middle. Germline loops: CDR1 MNHEY, CDR2 SVGAGI. CDR3 DNA: TGTGCCAGCAGTTACTCCAGGACCTACGAGCAGTACTTC. It encodes CASSYSRTYEQYF.

Notes on this clonotype: A much larger clonotype is one base distant, so this may be a read error. The chain recombines TRBV2 with TRBJ2-7; no definite D call. The germline V gene encodes CDR1 SNHLY and CDR2 FYNNEI. The CDR3 spans 11 residues. The ends were cut back, 3 bases at V and 8 bases at J, with 8 bases in the middle. The CDR3 spells CASSDRYKQYF. CDR3 DNA sequence: TGTGCCAGCAGTGACAGATACAAGCAGTACTTC.

In its sample, this clonotype was seen once. V gene TRBV21-1 combines with J gene TRBJ1-1; TRBD1, the table's D call, was not compared with the DNA. TRBV21-1 is reported as a pseudogene. The CDR3 is 11 amino acids. The CDR3 reads CASRDRPEAFF. CDR3 sequence (DNA): TGTGCCAGCAGGGACAGGCCTGAAGCTTTCTTT.

As regards this clonotype: One end of the junction fails to match germline, which may point to a read error. The chain recombines TRBV6-6 with TRBJ1-5, with TRBD1 as a possible D gene (5 bases). Germline CDR1 and CDR2: MNHNY and SVGAGI (reference sequence). The CDR3 is 12 residues long. CDR3 region: CANRPPDQPRHF. As DNA, the CDR3 is TGTGCCAACAGGCCGCCCGATCAGCCCCGGCATTTT.

The CDR3 protein is CASSYSRGFSGNTIYF. The CDR3 DNA reads as TGTGCCAGCAGTTACTCGAGGGGGTTCTCTGGAAACACCATATATTTT. V gene TRBV6-5 combines with J gene TRBJ1-3; D may be TRBD1 (6 bases). CDR3 size: 16 residues. V was pared by 0 bases and J by 0 bases, with 9 bases between. Germline assignment: CDR1 MNHEY and CDR2 SVGAGI.

In its sample, this clonotype was seen many times. V usage is TRBV12-3 or TRBV12-4 and J usage is TRBJ2-3; 10 bases are a match to TRBD1. This CDR3 spans 16 amino acids. The J segment lost 1 base and the V segment lost 3 bases, leaving 4 bases of the junction unmatched. The DNA for the CDR3 is TGTGCCAGCAGTTTCGCCGGGACAGGGGGCACAGATACGCAGTATTTT. This sequence encodes CASSFAGTGGTDTQYF.

This clonotype occurred a few times. The chain carries TRBV20-1 and TRBJ2-7; 7 positions agree with TRBD2. Germline CDR1 reads DFQATT; CDR2 reads SNEGSKA (reference sequence). The junction had 6 bases not matched to a gene; V was cut back by 1 base and J by 3 bases. The CDR3 sequence is 14 residues long. DNA for the CDR3: TGCAGTGCTAGAGGGACTAGTAACTTCTACGAGCAGTACTTC. Translated: CSARGTSNFYEQYF.

The chain joins TRBV20-1 to TRBJ1-1; no clear D gene. Germline-derived CDR1 and CDR2 are DFQATT and SNEGSKA (reference sequence). The length of the CDR3 is 11 residues. V lost 7 bases and J 1 base, leaving 7 bases between the germline ends. The CDR3 reads CSEAGNTEAFF. CDR3 DNA: TGCAGTGAAGCGGGGAACACTGAAGCTTTCTTT.

The chain employs TRBV7-6 and TRBJ1-6; a weak D match, TRBD1 (6 bases). CDR3 length: 15 amino acids. V gave up 3 bases and J gave up 6 bases, with 12 bases separating them. Looked up from germline, CDR1 is SGHVS and CDR2 is FNYEAQ. The DNA of the CDR3 is TGTGCCAGCAGCTTTATCGCGGGGGCTAATTCACCCCTCCACTTT. As protein: CASSFIAGANSPLHF.

The V and J genes are TRBV30 and TRBJ2-1; no firm D call. Looked up from germline, CDR1 is GTSNPN and CDR2 is SVGIG (reference sequence). The V end lost 4 bases, the J end lost 0 bases, and 7 bases lay between the germline ends. CDR3 length: 13 amino acids. CDR3 amino acids: CAWKANSYNEQFF. The CDR3 coding sequence is TGTGCCTGGAAAGCAAACTCCTACAATGAGCAGTTCTTC.

This clonotype was detected many times. The chain recombines TRBV7-2 with TRBJ2-7; 7 nucleotides agree with TRBD2. CDR1 and CDR2 (germline): SGHTA, FQGNSA. V lost 5 bases, J lost 1 base, and 5 bases stayed unmatched. This CDR3 has 14 amino acids. The CDR3: CASSPGTTSYEQYF. The CDR3 region has the DNA TGTGCCAGCAGCCCCGGGACTACGTCCTACGAGCAGTACTTC.

This chain joins TRBV7-9 and TRBJ1-2; TRBD1 is a possible D gene (5 bases). CDR3 length: 16 amino acids. Trimming stripped 1 base from V and 1 base from J, with 13 bases between. Germline values: CDR1 SEHNR, CDR2 FQNEAQ (reference sequence). The CDR3: CASSLGGTMVNYGYTF. CDR3 in DNA: TGTGCCAGCAGCTTAGGGGGGACGATGGTTAACTATGGCTACACCTTC. The full variable domain, its missing parts supplied by reference TRBV7-9 and TRBJ1-2, is DTGVSQNPRHKITKRGQNVTFRCDPISEHNRLYWYRQTLGQGPEFLTYFQNEAQLEKSRLLSDRFSAERPKGSFSTLEIQRTEQGDSAMYLCASSLGGTMVNYGYTFGSGTRLTVV.

The chain carries TRBV9 and TRBJ2-3; no firm D call. The V end was cut by 2 bases, the J end by 4 bases, with 8 bases between. Germline values: CDR1 SGDLS, CDR2 YYNGEE. This CDR3 region has 13 residues. The CDR3: CASSVSAADTQYF. The CDR3 coding sequence is TGTGCCAGCAGCGTTAGTGCCGCAGATACGCAGTATTTT.

The chain recombines TRBV27 with TRBJ2-7, with D tentatively TRBD2 (6 bases). CDR1 MNHEY and CDR2 SMNVEV come from the germline V gene (reference sequence). Trimming shortened V by 5 bases and J by 6 bases, and 17 bases separated the two germline ends. The CDR3 extends over 14 amino acids. This CDR3 reads CASSTSSGVSEQYF. The DNA of the CDR3 is TGTGCCAGCAGTACCTCGTCGGGGGTCTCCGAGCAGTACTTC.

The chain has TRBV10-3 and TRBJ2-5, with TRBD1 matching 10 bases. The last part of the DNA fits TRBJ2-7 better; the J call may be wrong. There are 13 residues in the CDR3. CDR1 is ENHRY and CDR2 is SYGVKD in the germline V gene. CDR3 loop: CAIRDRGYYEQYF. CDR3 nucleotides: TGTGCCATCAGGGACAGGGGGTACTACGAGCAGTACTTC.

This clonotype has only a few counts. At one of its ends the junction is not consistent with the germline gene, which may arise from a read error. This sequence joins TRBV7-7 and TRBJ2-1; 7 positions match TRBD2. CDR1 and CDR2 from the germline V gene are SSHAT and FNYEAQ (reference sequence). CDR3 length: 15 residues. The CDR3 reads CASSSGANSYNEQFF. The CDR3 DNA is TGTGCTAGCAGCAGCGGGGCAAACTCCTACAATGAGCAGTTCTTC.

The genes are TRBV29-1 and TRBJ1-2, with TRBD1 matching 8 bases. J was trimmed by 2 bases and V by 3 bases; bases with no gene match: 5. The CDR3 loop spans 14 amino acids. Per the germline V gene, CDR1 is SQVTM and CDR2 is ANQGSEA. CDR3 amino acids: CSVDEQGGNYGYTF. The CDR3 DNA follows: TGCAGCGTTGACGAACAGGGGGGCAACTATGGCTACACCTTC.

This rearrangement joins TRBV28 to TRBJ2-1, with D perhaps matching TRBD2 (6 bases). The CDR3 runs to 15 residues. Trimming stripped 5 bases from V and 10 bases from J, with 21 bases between. The V gene's germline CDR1 is MDHEN and CDR2 SYDVKM. The CDR3 nucleotides are TGTGCCAGCAGTCCGGGGACTTCGATTGTACGGGAGCAGTTCTTC. Residues: CASSPGTSIVREQFF.

Turning to this clonotype: One end of the junction does not line up with germline, which may come from a read error. The chain employs TRBV7-2 and TRBJ2-7; D is perhaps TRBD1 or TRBD2 (7 bases each). CDR3 size: 14 residues. The germline CDR1 and CDR2 sequences are SGHTA and FQGNSA. CDR3 sequence reads: CASSLATTGREQYF. The DNA for the CDR3 is TGTGCCAGCAGCTTGGCAACGACAGGGAGGGAGCAGTATTTC.

This rearrangement joins TRBV28 to TRBJ2-1; 10 positions agree with TRBD2. Germline loops: CDR1 MDHEN, CDR2 SYDVKM. CDR3 length equals 16 residues. J gave up 7 bases and V 4 bases, and 10 bases lay outside the gene matches. The chain's CDR3 is CASSSPSSGSANEQFF. The CDR3 region has the DNA TGTGCCAGCAGTTCCCCTTCTAGCGGGAGCGCTAATGAGCAGTTCTTC.

V and J are TRBV5-1 and TRBJ2-7; 8 nucleotides match TRBD1. V dropped 4 bases and J dropped 6; count of bases not matched to a gene: 12. Germline CDR1 is SGHRS and CDR2 is YFSETQ. CDR3 size: 15 residues. For the CDR3, the DNA is TGCGCCAGCAGCGCATCGGGACAGGCATCACTCGAGCAGTACTTC. Translated: CASSASGQASLEQYF.